This TCR beta chain emerged from a study of blood T cells in healthy people across ages. In terms of origin and age, donors were healthy Caucasian individuals from Russia aged about 6 to 90. Each donor gave roughly 10 milliliters of peripheral blood. Per sample, at least 5 micrograms of total RNA were extracted. Notes on this clonotype: The antigen is unknown. The germline gene is not matched at one end of the junction; a read error may be the cause.

Findings and limits, study-wide: Diversity of TCR beta per million T cells declined in a roughly linear way with age.

The second PCR ran roughly 6 to 11 cycles with a sample-barcoded 5' primer and J-beta primers. A single record per CDR3 protein comes from TCRdb applying MiXCR to the 5' RACE reads. The table records roughly 1,800,000 distinct CDR3 sequences, about 50% of them present only once. This CDR3 is built from 16 residues. Germline V CDR1 and CDR2: MNHNY, SVGAGI (reference sequence). V gene TRBV6-6 combines with J gene TRBJ2-3; 10 bases are a match to TRBD2. The material sequenced was blood. This clonotype originated in a woman aged 40 to 50 in good health. The CDR3 bases are TGTGCCAACAGTTACTGGGCTAGCGGGGGATCAGATACGCAGTATTTT. This sequence encodes CANSYWASGGSDTQYF.